This TCR beta chain was captured in a study of blood T cell repertoires in COVID-19. Turning to the study itself: Acute and convalescent COVID-19 specimens originated in the United States, Italy and Spain. T cells, B-cell-depleted T cells, or PBMCs provided the cDNA or gDNA that served as material.

Authors' processing steps: Nucleated cell counts were estimated from reference gene primer amplification. TCRdb keeps only in-frame clones here, not all; method: immunoSEQ multiplex PCR. V and J calls and clone size come straight from that table; D and trimming were deduced from the DNA. The repertoire holds 55,000 to 75,000 clones, approximately 83% seen once, with around 10% in the top ten. From germline, CDR1 is MDHEN and CDR2 SYDVKM. After removal of 6 bases from V and 0 bases from J, the junction contained 6 bases not matched to a gene. The CDR3 consists of 16 residues. In Seattle, patients joined the study during active infection and were tracked longitudinally.

Sequences were obtained from peripheral blood. The receptor was isolated from a man aged 80 or over with COVID-19, enrolled during active disease. The chain links TRBV28 to TRBJ2-2; 8 bases match TRBD2. Written as DNA, the CDR3 is TGTGCCAGCAGCCATCGCGGGGGGTCGAACACCGGGGAGCTGTTTTTT. It encodes CASSHRGGSNTGELFF.